Following are 15 T cell receptor beta chains from one sample sequenced in a study of blood T cells in healthy people across ages (dated by TCRdb to 2014 to 2015). The library was produced with 5' RACE. Sequencing relied on an Illumina HiSeq 2500. A second PCR of roughly 7 to 11 cycles was performed with a sample-barcoded 5' primer and a J-beta primer mix. Through fastp at Q25 and MiXCR, TCRdb rebuilt clones from the public reads, retaining in-frame beta chains. Here each entry gathers all rows of one CDR3 protein and keeps the most common genes and DNA. The sample has around 990,000 distinct CDR3 sequences on record, 35% to 40% of them singletons. In total, the top ten clones hold about an eighth of the sample. The material sequenced was blood. These receptors came from a man younger than 35 in good health.

The rearrangement uses TRBV6-5 and TRBJ2-1; D unclear. This CDR3 spans 11 amino acids. Germline CDR1 MNHEY, CDR2 SVGAGI. V lost 6 bases and J 7 bases, leaving 7 bases between the germline ends. The CDR3 here is CASRTINEQFF. The CDR3 DNA follows: TGTGCCAGCAGGACGATTAATGAGCAGTTCTTC.

This chain's CDR3 is CASSQEGWTPSETQFF. DNA for the CDR3: TGCGCCAGCAGCCAAGAGGGTTGGACTCCATCAGAGACCCAGTTCTTC. The chain combines TRBV4-1 with TRBJ2-1, with a tentative D call TRBD2 (5 bases). CDR1 is MGHRA, CDR2 YSYEKL, per germline. V lost 0 bases and J lost 13, with 22 bases in between. The CDR3 runs to 16 residues.

This chain uses TRBV4-3 with TRBJ2-5; a weak D match, TRBD1 (5 bases). V lost 0 bases, J lost 0 bases, and 8 bases lay in between. Germline CDR1 LGHNA, CDR2 YSLEER. This CDR3 is built from 15 residues. The CDR3 region has the DNA TGCGCCAGCAGCCAAGACCCAGGGTACCAAGAGACCCAGTACTTC. Protein product: CASSQDPGYQETQYF.

The J gene is TRBJ2-7, the V gene TRBV7-9, with TRBD1 matching 8 bases. CDR1 and CDR2 from the germline V gene are SEHNR and FQNEAQ (reference sequence). The CDR3 sequence is 15 residues long. The V segment lost 6 bases and the J segment 2 bases; nucleotides outside the gene matches: 9. This CDR3 reads CASSLRTGSPYEQYF. The CDR3 coding sequence is TGTGCCAGCAGTCTTAGGACAGGGAGCCCCTACGAGCAGTACTTC.

Turning to this clonotype: Since a much larger clone is just one base distant, this may be a read error. The chain uses TRBV2 and TRBJ2-7, with 11 positions matching TRBD2. This CDR3 region has 18 residues. Germline-derived CDR1 and CDR2 are SNHLY and FYNNEI. The CDR3 region has the DNA TGTGCCAGCAGCTTCCCGACTAGCGGGGCGACGAGCTCCGACGAGCAGTACTTC. It specifies CASSFPTSGATSSDEQYF.

This chain joins TRBV6-1 and TRBJ1-5, with D perhaps matching TRBD1 (6 bases). V was shortened by 7 bases and J by 0 bases, with 16 bases between the two germline ends. The germline V gene has CDR1 MNHNS and CDR2 SASEGT. CDR3 length: 16 residues. The CDR3 coding sequence is TGTGCCAGCAAGAAGGGACATGGCTATAGCAATCAGCCCCAGCATTTT. Its translation: CASKKGHGYSNQPQHF.

The gene calls are TRBV19 and TRBJ1-2; perhaps TRBD1 as D (6 bases). V was shortened by 8 bases and J by 5 bases, with 18 bases between the two germline ends. Germline V gene data show CDR1 as LNHDA and CDR2 as SQIVND (reference sequence). The CDR3 contains 14 residues. The CDR3 DNA follows: TGTGCCAGTTACGACCGAACAGGGTCGTATGGCTACACCTTC. Protein sequence: CASYDRTGSYGYTF.

The sample holds a few counts of this clonotype. The rearrangement links TRBV21-1 to TRBJ1-2; the tabulated D call, TRBD1, remains unverified against the DNA. TRBV21-1 is listed as a pseudogene. This CDR3 has 14 amino acids. The CDR3 bases are TGTGCCAGCAGCAAAGTGCAGGGGGTGGAGGGCTACACCTTC. Protein sequence: CASSKVQGVEGYTF.

The V and J genes are TRBV7-6 and TRBJ1-4, with TRBD1 matching 7 bases. The CDR3 is made up of 15 amino acids. CDR1 is SGHVS and CDR2 is FNYEAQ in the germline V gene. Trimming took 2 bases from V and 2 from J; bases not matched to a gene: 2. In DNA form, the CDR3 reads TGTGCCAGCAGCTTATCCAGGGGGACTAATGAAAAACTGTTTTTT. It codes for CASSLSRGTNEKLFF.

This clonotype was counted between two and nine times. The J gene is TRBJ1-1, the V gene TRBV20-1; D gene ambiguous. This CDR3 spans 18 amino acids. Germline-derived CDR1 and CDR2 are DFQATT and SNEGSKA (reference sequence). V lost 0 bases to trimming and J lost 1 base, with 21 bases between them. The chain's CDR3 is CSARDYRVFLTWNTEAFF. The CDR3 DNA reads TGCAGTGCTAGAGACTACCGGGTTTTCCTCACTTGGAACACTGAAGCTTTCTTT.

The chain links TRBV20-1 to TRBJ1-4, with 11 bases lining up with TRBD1. With V trimmed by 3 bases and J by 8 bases, 5 bases remained unmatched. Germline values: CDR1 DFQATT, CDR2 SNEGSKA (reference sequence). The CDR3 consists of 14 residues. The DNA of the CDR3 is TGCAGTGCTAGGCCGGGACAGGGGGGCGAAAAACTGTTTTTT. Amino acids: CSARPGQGGEKLFF.

This clonotype was recorded at least ten times. The DNA for the CDR3 is TGTGCCAGCAGTGGACAGGGGTGGCTGTTCTTC. It is translated as CASSGQGWLFF. The gene calls are TRBV2 and TRBJ2-1; 8 bases match TRBD1. Germline V gene sequence: CDR1 SNHLY, CDR2 FYNNEI. V shed 4 bases, J shed 15 bases, and the junction held 5 bases outside the gene matches. The CDR3 has 11 amino acids.

V is TRBV20-1 and J is TRBJ2-5, with a possible D match to TRBD2 (5 bases). Germline V gives CDR1 DFQATT, CDR2 SNEGSKA (reference sequence). V was trimmed by 5 bases and J by 4 bases, leaving 8 bases between them. The CDR3 is 11 residues long. Written as DNA, the CDR3 is TGCAGTGCTCCCGAGGGAGAGACCCAGTACTTC. Protein: CSAPEGETQYF.

V and J are TRBV20-1 and TRBJ2-2, with a weak D call TRBD2 (5 bases). The CDR3 is 13 amino acids. Germline lookup yields CDR1 DFQATT and CDR2 SNEGSKA (reference sequence). Trimming took off 0 bases at V and 4 bases at J, with 6 bases between the two ends. The CDR3 reads CSARDGSTGELFF. CDR3 sequence (DNA): TGCAGTGCTAGAGATGGGAGCACCGGGGAGCTGTTTTTT.

This clonotype was counted a few times. This chain connects TRBV5-5 to TRBJ1-4; maybe TRBD1 (5 bases). Per germline, CDR1 SGHKS and CDR2 YYEKEE (reference sequence). CDR3 length equals 14 residues. V dropped 4 bases and J dropped 6 bases, with 13 bases sitting between them. CDR3 in amino acids: CASSTGGEDEKLFF. The CDR3 DNA sequence: TGTGCCAGCAGCACGGGAGGGGAAGATGAAAAACTGTTTTTT.